The source of this TCR beta chain is a study of blood T cells in healthy people across ages. Study-wide context: For every two T cells, template switching captured about one barcoded beta molecule.

On this clonotype: Its ends do not fully match the called genes, so a read error is possible.

Through a sample-barcoded 5' primer and a J-beta primer mix, a second PCR was run for roughly 7 to 11 cycles. MiXCR, applied by TCRdb to the 5' RACE reads, yields one record per CDR3 protein. Of 1.5 million to 2 million distinct CDR3 sequences listed, about 28% are singletons. Looked up from germline, CDR1 is MNHNY and CDR2 is SVGAGI (reference sequence). The CDR3 consists of 17 residues. Donors ranged from about 6 to 95 years old and were healthy Caucasians in Russia. Each sample gave at least 7 million isolated PBMCs. The source material was blood. This TCR was recovered from a woman in her 30s in good health. J is TRBJ1-4 and V is TRBV6-6, with a tentative D call TRBD1 (5 bases). The CDR3 nucleotides read TGTGCCAGCAGTTACTCGGGGGAGGCCACGGGTAATGAAAAACGGTTTTTT. Translating it yields CASSYSGEATGNEKRFF.